This record covers a single TCR beta chain. What it recognizes is unknown. The CDR3 totals 15 residues. CDR1 and CDR2 (germline): SGHRS, YFSETQ. V dropped 0 bases and J dropped 0 bases, with 10 bases sitting between them. This entry comes from a study of shared clonotypes between healthy human individuals. Only in-frame clones appear in the TCRdb table, and some are missing; sequencing was by immunoSEQ multiplex PCR. This sample has approximately 2,300,000 clones; roughly 90% occur once, and the top ten carry about 0.41%. Study observations and caveats: Several donors held roughly 5% of naive CD4 clonotypes in common. Clonotype sharing among donors likely depends on sequencing depth.

The TCR originated in a man aged 18 to 30 in good health. Some clones in this sample may be carry-over from other donors' samples. The chain is built from TRBV5-1 and TRBJ2-7; tentative D call: TRBD1 (5 bases). The specimen was naive CD4+ T cells from PBMCs. The sample's subset: CD45RA+ positively selected. CDR3 DNA: TGCGCCAGCAGCTTGGGTCTGGGGCCCTCCTACGAGCAGTACTTC. Its translation is CASSLGLGPSYEQYF.